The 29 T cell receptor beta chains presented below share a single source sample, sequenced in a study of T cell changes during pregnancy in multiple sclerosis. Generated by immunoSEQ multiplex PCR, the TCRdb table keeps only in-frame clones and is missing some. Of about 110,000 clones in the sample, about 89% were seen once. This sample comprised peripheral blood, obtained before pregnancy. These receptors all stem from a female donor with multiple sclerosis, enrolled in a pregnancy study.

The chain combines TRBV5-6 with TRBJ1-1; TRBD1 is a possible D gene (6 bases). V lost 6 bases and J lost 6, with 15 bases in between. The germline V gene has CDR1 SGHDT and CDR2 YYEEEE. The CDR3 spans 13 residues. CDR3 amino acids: CASIHQGRAEAFF. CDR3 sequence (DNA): TGTGCCAGCATCCACCAGGGGCGGGCTGAAGCTTTCTTT.

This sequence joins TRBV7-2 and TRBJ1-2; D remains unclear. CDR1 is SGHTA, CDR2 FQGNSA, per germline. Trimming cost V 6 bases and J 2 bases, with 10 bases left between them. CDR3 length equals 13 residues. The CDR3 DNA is TGTGCCAGCAGTCCCACACCCAACTATGGCTACACCTTC. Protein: CASSPTPNYGYTF.

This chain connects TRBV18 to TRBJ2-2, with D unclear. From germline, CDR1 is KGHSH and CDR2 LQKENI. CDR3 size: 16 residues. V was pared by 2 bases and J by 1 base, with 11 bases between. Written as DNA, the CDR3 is TGTGCCAGCTCACCATTTTCAGGCAGGAACACCGGGGAGCTGTTTTTT. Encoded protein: CASSPFSGRNTGELFF. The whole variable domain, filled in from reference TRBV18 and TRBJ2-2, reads NAGVMQNPRHLVRRRGQEARLRCSPMKGHSHVYWYRQLPEEGLKFMVYLQKENIIDESGMPKERFSAEFPKEGPSILRIQQVVRGDSAAYFCASSPFSGRNTGELFFGEGSRLTVL.

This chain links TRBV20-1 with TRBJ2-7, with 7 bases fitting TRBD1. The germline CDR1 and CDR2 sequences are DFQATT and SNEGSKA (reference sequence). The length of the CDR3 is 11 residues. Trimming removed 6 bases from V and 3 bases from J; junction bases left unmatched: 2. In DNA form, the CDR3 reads TGCAGTGCGGGGGACAGCTACGAGCAGTACTTC. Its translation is CSAGDSYEQYF.

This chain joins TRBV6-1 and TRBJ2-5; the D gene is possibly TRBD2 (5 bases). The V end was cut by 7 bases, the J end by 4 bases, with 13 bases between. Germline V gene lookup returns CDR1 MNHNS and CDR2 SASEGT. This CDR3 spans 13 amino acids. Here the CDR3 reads CASTTGNSETQYF. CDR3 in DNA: TGTGCCAGCACCACGGGAAATTCAGAGACCCAGTACTTC.

This chain's CDR3 is CASSTRLARDEQYF. CDR3 DNA: TGTGCCAGTAGTACGCGTCTAGCGAGAGACGAGCAGTACTTC. J is TRBJ2-7 and V is TRBV19, with D possibly being TRBD2 (6 bases). The CDR3 contains 14 residues. V lost 4 bases, J lost 5 bases, and 15 bases lay in between. Germline V gene lookup returns CDR1 LNHDA and CDR2 SQIVND (reference sequence).

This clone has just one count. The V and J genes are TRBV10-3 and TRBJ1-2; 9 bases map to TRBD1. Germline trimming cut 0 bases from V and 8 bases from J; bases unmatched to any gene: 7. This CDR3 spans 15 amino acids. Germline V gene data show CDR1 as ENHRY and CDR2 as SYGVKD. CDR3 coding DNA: TGTGCCATCAGTGAGTCGCGGACAGGGGTGGGCGGCTACACCTTC. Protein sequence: CAISESRTGVGGYTF.

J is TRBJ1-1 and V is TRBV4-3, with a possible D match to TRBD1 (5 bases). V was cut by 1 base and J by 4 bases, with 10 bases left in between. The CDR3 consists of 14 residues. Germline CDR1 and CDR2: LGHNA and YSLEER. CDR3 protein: CASSQVLGGTEAFF. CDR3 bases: TGCGCCAGCAGCCAAGTGTTGGGGGGCACTGAAGCTTTCTTT.

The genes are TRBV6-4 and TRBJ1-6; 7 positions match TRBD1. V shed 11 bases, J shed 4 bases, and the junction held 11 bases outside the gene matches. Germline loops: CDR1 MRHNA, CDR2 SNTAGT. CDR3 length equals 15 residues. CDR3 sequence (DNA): TGTGCCCTCTCTCAGGGGGACACATATAATTCACCCCTCCACTTT. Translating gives CALSQGDTYNSPLHF.

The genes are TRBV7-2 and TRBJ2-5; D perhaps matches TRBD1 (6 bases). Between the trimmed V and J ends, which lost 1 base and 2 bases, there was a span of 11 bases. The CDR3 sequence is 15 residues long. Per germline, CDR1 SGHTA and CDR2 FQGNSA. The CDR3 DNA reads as TGTGCCAGCAGCTTAGTCGCGAGGGGGCAAGAGACCCAGTACTTC. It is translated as CASSLVARGQETQYF.

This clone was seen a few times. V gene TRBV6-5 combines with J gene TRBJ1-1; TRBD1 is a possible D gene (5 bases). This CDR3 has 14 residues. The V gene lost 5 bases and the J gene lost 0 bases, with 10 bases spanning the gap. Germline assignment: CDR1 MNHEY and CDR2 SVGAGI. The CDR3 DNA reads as TGTGCCAGCAGTCCAGGGTCGATGAACACTGAAGCTTTCTTT. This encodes CASSPGSMNTEAFF.

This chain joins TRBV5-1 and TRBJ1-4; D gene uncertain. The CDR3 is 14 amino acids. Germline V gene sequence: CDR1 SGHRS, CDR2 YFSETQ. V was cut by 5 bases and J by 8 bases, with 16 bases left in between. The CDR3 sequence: CASRPEAVGEKLFF. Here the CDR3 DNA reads TGCGCCAGCAGACCGGAGGCAGTTGGCGAAAAACTGTTTTTT. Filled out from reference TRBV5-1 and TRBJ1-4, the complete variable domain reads KAGVTQTPRYLIKTRGQQVTLSCSPISGHRSVSWYQQTPGQGLQFLFEYFSETQRNKGNFPGRFSGRQFSNSRSEMNVSTLELGDSALYLCASRPEAVGEKLFFGSGTQLSVL.

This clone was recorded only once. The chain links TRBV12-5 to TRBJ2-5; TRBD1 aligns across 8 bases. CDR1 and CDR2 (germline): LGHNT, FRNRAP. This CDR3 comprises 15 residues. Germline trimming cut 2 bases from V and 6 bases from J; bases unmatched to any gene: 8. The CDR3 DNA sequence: TGTGCTAGTGGTTTGTTCGTCAGGGGGCTTAAGACCCAGTACTTC. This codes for CASGLFVRGLKTQYF.

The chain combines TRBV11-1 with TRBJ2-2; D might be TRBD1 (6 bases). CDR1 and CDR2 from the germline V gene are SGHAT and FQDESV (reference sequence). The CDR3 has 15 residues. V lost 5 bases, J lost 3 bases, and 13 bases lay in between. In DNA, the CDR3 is TGTGCCAGCAGCCACAGCAGGGGATACACCGGGGAGCTGTTTTTT. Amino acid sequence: CASSHSRGYTGELFF.

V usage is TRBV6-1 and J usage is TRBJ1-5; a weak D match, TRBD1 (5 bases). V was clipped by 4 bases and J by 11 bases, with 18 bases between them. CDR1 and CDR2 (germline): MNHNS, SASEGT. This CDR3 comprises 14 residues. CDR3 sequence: CASSGRDSMTAQHF. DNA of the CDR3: TGTGCCAGCAGTGGGAGAGACAGTATGACAGCCCAGCATTTT.

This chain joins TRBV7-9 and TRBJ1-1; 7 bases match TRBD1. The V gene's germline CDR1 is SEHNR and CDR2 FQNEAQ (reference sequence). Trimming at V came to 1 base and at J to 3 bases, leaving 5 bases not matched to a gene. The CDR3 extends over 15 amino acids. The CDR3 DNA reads TGTGCCAGCAGCTTAGGAACTCAGGGGGACACTGAAGCTTTCTTT. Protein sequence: CASSLGTQGDTEAFF.

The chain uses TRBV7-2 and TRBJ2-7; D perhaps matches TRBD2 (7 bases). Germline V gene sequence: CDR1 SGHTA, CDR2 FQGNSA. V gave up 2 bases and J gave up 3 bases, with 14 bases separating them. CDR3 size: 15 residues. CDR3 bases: TGTGCCAGCAGCTTAAGACGGGGGGCCGTCTACGAGCAGTACTTC. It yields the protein CASSLRRGAVYEQYF.

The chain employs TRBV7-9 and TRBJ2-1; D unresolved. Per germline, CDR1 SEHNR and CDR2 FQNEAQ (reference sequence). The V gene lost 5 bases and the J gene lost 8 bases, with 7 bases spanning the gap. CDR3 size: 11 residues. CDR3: CASSITDEQFF. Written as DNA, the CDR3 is TGTGCCAGCAGCATCACGGATGAGCAGTTCTTC.

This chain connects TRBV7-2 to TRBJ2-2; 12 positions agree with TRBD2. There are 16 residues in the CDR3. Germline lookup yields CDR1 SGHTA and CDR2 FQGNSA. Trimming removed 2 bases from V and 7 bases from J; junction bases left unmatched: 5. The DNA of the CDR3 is TGTGCCAGCAGCTTAAGGACTAGCGGGAATTACGGGGAGCTGTTTTTT. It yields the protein CASSLRTSGNYGELFF.

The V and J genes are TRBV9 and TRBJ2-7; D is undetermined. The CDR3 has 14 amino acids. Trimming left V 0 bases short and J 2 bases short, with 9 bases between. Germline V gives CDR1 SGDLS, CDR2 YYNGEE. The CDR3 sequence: CASSVDPQTYEQYF. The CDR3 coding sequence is TGTGCCAGCAGCGTAGATCCCCAGACCTACGAGCAGTACTTC.

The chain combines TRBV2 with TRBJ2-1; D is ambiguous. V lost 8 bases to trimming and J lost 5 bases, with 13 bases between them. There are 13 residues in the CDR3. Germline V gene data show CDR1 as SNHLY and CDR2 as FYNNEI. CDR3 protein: CASSLIQNNEQFF. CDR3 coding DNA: TGTGCCAGCTCTCTCATACAGAACAATGAGCAGTTCTTC.

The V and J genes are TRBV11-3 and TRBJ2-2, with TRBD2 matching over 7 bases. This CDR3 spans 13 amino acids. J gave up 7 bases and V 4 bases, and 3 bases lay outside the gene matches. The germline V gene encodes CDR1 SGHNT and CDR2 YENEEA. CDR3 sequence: CASSWEGIGELFF. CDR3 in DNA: TGTGCCAGCAGCTGGGAGGGGATCGGGGAGCTGTTTTTT.

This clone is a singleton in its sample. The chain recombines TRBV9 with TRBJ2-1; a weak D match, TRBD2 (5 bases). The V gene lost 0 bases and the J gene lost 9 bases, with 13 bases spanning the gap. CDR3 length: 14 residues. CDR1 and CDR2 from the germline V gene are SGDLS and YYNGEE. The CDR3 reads CASSVATGEVEQFF. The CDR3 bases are TGTGCCAGCAGCGTAGCCACCGGGGAAGTTGAGCAGTTCTTC.

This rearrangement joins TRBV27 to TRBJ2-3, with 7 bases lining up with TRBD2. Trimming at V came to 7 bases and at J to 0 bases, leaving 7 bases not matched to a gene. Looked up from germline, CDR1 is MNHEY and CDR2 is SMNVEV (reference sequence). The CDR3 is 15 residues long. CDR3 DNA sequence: TGTGCCAGCAACCCTAGCGGTGCTAGCACAGATACGCAGTATTTT. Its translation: CASNPSGASTDTQYF.

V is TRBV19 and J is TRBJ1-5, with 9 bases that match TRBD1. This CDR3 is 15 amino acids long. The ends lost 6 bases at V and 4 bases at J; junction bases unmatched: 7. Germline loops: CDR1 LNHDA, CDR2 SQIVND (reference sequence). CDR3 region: CASRDRDRVNQPQHF. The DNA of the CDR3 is TGTGCCAGTAGGGACCGGGACAGGGTAAATCAGCCCCAGCATTTT.

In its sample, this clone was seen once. The DNA for the CDR3 is TGTGCCATCAGTGCGGTAGCGCTCACAGATACGCAGTATTTT. Protein product: CAISAVALTDTQYF. The chain joins TRBV10-3 to TRBJ2-3; maybe TRBD2 (5 bases). CDR1 is ENHRY and CDR2 is SYGVKD in the germline V gene. Trimming took 4 bases from V and 2 from J, leaving 10 bases between them. CDR3 length: 14 residues.

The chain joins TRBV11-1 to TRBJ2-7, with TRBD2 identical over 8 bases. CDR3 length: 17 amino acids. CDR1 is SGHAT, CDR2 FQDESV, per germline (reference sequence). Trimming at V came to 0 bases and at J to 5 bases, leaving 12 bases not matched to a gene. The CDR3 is CASSLASQRELVHEQYF. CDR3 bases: TGTGCCAGCAGCTTAGCCAGTCAGCGGGAGTTAGTCCACGAGCAGTACTTC. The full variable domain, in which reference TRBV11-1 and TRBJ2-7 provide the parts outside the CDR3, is EAEVAQSPRYKITEKSQAVAFWCDPISGHATLYWYRQILGQGPELLVQFQDESVVDDSQLPKDRFSAERLKGVDSTLKIQPAELGDSAMYLCASSLASQRELVHEQYFGPGTRLTVT.

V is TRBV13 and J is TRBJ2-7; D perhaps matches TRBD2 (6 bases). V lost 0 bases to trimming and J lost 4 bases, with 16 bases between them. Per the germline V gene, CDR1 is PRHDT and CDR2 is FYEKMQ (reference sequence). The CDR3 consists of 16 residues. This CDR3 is CASSLGGLKASYEQYF. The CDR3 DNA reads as TGTGCCAGCAGCTTAGGGGGACTTAAAGCCTCTTACGAGCAGTACTTC.

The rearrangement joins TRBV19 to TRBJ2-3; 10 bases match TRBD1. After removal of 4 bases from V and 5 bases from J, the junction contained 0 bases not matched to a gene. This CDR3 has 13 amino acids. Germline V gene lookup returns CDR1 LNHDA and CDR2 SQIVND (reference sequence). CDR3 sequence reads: CASSRDRGDTQYF. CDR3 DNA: TGTGCCAGTAGTAGGGACAGGGGAGATACGCAGTATTTT.